This TCR beta chain was captured by sequencing in a study of Graves' ophthalmopathy and Graves' hyperthyroidism. Study overall: Hyperthyroidism counted as stable given no ophthalmopathy within 18 months of follow-up.

Hyperthyroidism patients had new diagnoses, durations under 2 months, and ages of 18 to 65. None of the included patients had other autoimmune diseases, uncontrolled infections, pregnancy or lactation, as these led to exclusion. Diagnostic conclusions were grounded in clinical symptoms, serum thyroxine, TRAb, thyroid ultrasound and orbital computed tomography. This CDR3 region has 16 residues. Trimming left V 6 bases short and J 1 base short, with 16 bases between. Germline lookup yields CDR1 MNHNS and CDR2 SASEGT. RNA transcripts yielded amplified TCR beta CDR3 regions. The first round was an RT-PCR with HTBI primers, and the second round was a multiplex PCR. One entry per CDR3 protein results from TCRdb running MiXCR on the multiplex PCR reads. The sample lists about 1.2 million distinct CDR3 sequences, roughly two fifths seen once, with 11% in the top ten.

The sequencing sample was made of peripheral blood or thyroid tissue (not recorded which). The chain couples TRBV6-1 to TRBJ1-5, with D perhaps matching TRBD1 (5 bases). This TCR derives from an adult man with Graves' hyperthyroidism. This CDR3 reads CASSQGPGRSNQPQHF. CDR3 DNA sequence: TGTGCCAGCAGCCAGGGCCCCGGGAGGAGCAATCAGCCCCAGCATTTT.